These T cell receptor beta chains were read from a single sample in a study of Ad26.COV2.S vaccination and SARS-CoV-2 variants. The method was immunoSEQ multiplex PCR; TCRdb's version includes in-frame clones alone and lacks a portion of them. This sample has over 400,000 clones, with less than 95% found just once. The source was peripheral blood, collected in a trial of Ad26.COV2.S vaccine versus placebo. Receptors were obtained from a person between 18 and 65 years old who received the Ad26.COV2.S COVID-19 vaccine or a placebo. CDR3s include the opening cysteine and the closing phenylalanine or tryptophan. A D gene is named only where the DNA matches it firmly. A row's size may be missing; if present it is once, few, many or a size class.

TRBJ2-7 . . TRBV5-6 TGTGCCAGCAGCCCCCAGGGAAGGGAGGAATACGAGCAGTACTTC CASSPQGREEYEQYF
TRBJ2-5 . . TRBV6-2/TRBV6-3 TGTGCCAGCAGTTACCCCGCGTGGGAAACCGGGGCCCAAGAGACCCAGTACTTC CASSYPAWETGAQETQYF
TRBJ2-7 TRBD1 once TRBV5-1 TGCGCCAGCAGCTTGCCACAGGGGTCGGGGGAGCAGTACTTC CASSLPQGSGEQYF
TRBJ1-2 . . TRBV21-1 TGTGCCAGCAGCAGGACGGGGTGGTGGGACTATGGCTACACCTTC CASSRTGWWDYGYTF
TRBJ2-3 TRBD2 . TRBV4-1 TGCGCCAGCAGCCAGGGACTAGCGGGAGGTCCTACTAGCACAGATACGCAGTATTTT CASSQGLAGGPTSTDTQYF
TRBJ2-1 TRBD1 . TRBV9 TGTGCCAGCAGCTCAAACAGGGACAGGGGTGACAATGAGCAGTTCTTC CASSSNRDRGDNEQFF
TRBJ2-5 TRBD2 . TRBV7-9 TGTGCCAGCAGCTTTCCGCTAGCGGGAGAATCGGCCCAGTACTTC CASSFPLAGESAQYF
TRBJ2-5 . . TRBV6-5 TGTGCCAGCAGCCCGGGACTTGGGTATACCCAGTACTTC CASSPGLGYTQYF
TRBJ2-5 . . TRBV5-1 TGCGCCAGCAGCTTGGCGGGAGCACAAGAGACCCAGTACTTC CASSLAGAQETQYF
TRBJ1-1 TRBD1 . TRBV15 TGTGCCACCAGCAGAGGACAGGGCGGTTTTGAAGCTTTCTTT CATSRGQGGFEAFF
TRBJ2-5 TRBD1 . TRBV28 TGTGCCAGCAGTCCTACAGGGGGCCGAGAGACCCAGTACTTC CASSPTGGRETQYF
TRBJ2-2 . . TRBV7-6 TGTGCCAGCAGCGGAGGGGACACCGGGGAGCTGTTTTTT CASSGGDTGELFF
TRBJ2-1 . . TRBV7-2 TGTGCCAGCAGCCCCAGAGCCAGCGGGCGGCACTACAATGAGCAGTTCTTC CASSPRASGRHYNEQFF
TRBJ1-2 . . TRBV10-3 TGTGCCATCAGTGAGGGGGTTGGCGGCTACACCTTC CAISEGVGGYTF
TRBJ2-7 TRBD1 . TRBV6-5 TGTGCCAGCAGCTCGACAGGGGGCCCCTACGAGCAGTACTTC CASSSTGGPYEQYF
TRBJ1-5 . few TRBV30 TGTGCCTGGAGTGAGCAGGGAACTCAGCCCCAGCATTTT CAWSEQGTQPQHF
TRBJ2-6 . . TRBV7-2 TGTGCCAGCAGAAAAGGAGTTACTGGGGCCAACGTCCTGACTTTC CASRKGVTGANVLTF
TRBJ1-1 . . TRBV29-1 TGCAGCGTTGATCGGGTTAAGCACACTGAAGCTTTCTTT CSVDRVKHTEAFF
TRBJ2-7 . . TRBV19 TGTGCCAGTAGTATCGTAGCGACGGGGTGCTTC CASSIVATGCF
TRBJ2-7 . . TRBV5-1 TGCGCCAGCAGCTTGGTCCCCGCAGGGGCGTACGAGCAGTACTTC CASSLVPAGAYEQYF
TRBJ2-3 TRBD2 . TRBV4-1 TGCGCCAGCAGGGGGACTAGCGGGAAAGATACGCAGTATTTT CASRGTSGKDTQYF
TRBJ1-5 TRBD1 . TRBV19 TGTGCCAGTACACCTTCTGGACAGGGTCGAAGTAGGCGCAATCAGCCCCAGCATTTT CASTPSGQGRSRRNQPQHF
TRBJ2-2 . . TRBV9 TGTGCCAGCAGCCCCCGGGAAATTAACACCGGGGAGCTGTTTTTT CASSPREINTGELFF
TRBJ2-7 . . TRBV11-2 TGTGCCAGCAAGTCAAAAAACTACGAGCAGTACTTC CASKSKNYEQYF
TRBJ2-7 . . TRBV5-4 TGTGCCAGCAGCTTGGACACTAGGGGGGGAGCCTACGAGCAGTACTTC CASSLDTRGGAYEQYF
TRBJ2-3 TRBD1 . TRBV19 TGTGCCAGTAGTAGGACAGGGGGCCTAGCTGATACGCAGTATTTT CASSRTGGLADTQYF
TRBJ2-7 TRBD2 . TRBV11-2 TGTGCCAGCAGCTTAGGACTAGCGGGAGTTTACGAGCAGTACTTC CASSLGLAGVYEQYF
TRBJ2-3 TRBD2 . TRBV11-3 TGTGCCAGCAGCTTAGGGACTAGCGGGAGGTTCACAGATACGCAGTATTTT CASSLGTSGRFTDTQYF
TRBJ1-3 . once TRBV25-1 TGTGCCAGCGGAGGGCAGGGGACCTCTGGAAACACCATATATTTT CASGGQGTSGNTIYF
TRBJ2-2 . . TRBV24-1 TGTGCCACCAGTGATTTGGCCGGGAGTAACACCGGGGAGCTGTTTTTT CATSDLAGSNTGELFF
TRBJ2-7 TRBD2 few TRBV18 TGTGCCAGCTCACCAGGGTGGGAGGGCCGCTACGAGCAGTACTTC CASSPGWEGRYEQYF
TRBJ1-5 . . TRBV5-1 TGCGCCAGCAGCTTGGGGGGAGGAGGACAGCCCCAGCATTTT CASSLGGGGQPQHF
TRBJ1-5 . . TRBV7-9 TGTGCCAGCAATGAGGCAGGGGATCAGCCCCAGCATTTT CASNEAGDQPQHF
TRBJ2-4 TRBD2 . TRBV4-2 TGTGCCAGCAGCCAAATAGAGCGGGGGGTAGACAAAAACATTCAGTACTTC CASSQIERGVDKNIQYF
TRBJ1-4 TRBD1 . TRBV28 TGTGCCAGCAGTTTATCCCTGGACAGGGGAAATGAAAAACTGTTTTTT CASSLSLDRGNEKLFF
TRBJ2-7 . . TRBV4-1 TGCGCCAGCAGCCAAGGCGGGCGGGGCTGGAACGAGCAGTACTTC CASSQGGRGWNEQYF
TRBJ1-2 TRBD1 . TRBV5-4 TGTGCCAGCAGCTTACTAACAGGGGCCCAAGCAAATGGCTACACCTTC CASSLLTGAQANGYTF
TRBJ1-6 . few TRBV27 TGTGCCAGCAGTTTTAGTGGGGAATCCTATAATTCACCCCTCCACTTT CASSFSGESYNSPLHF
TRBJ2-1 TRBD2 . TRBV5-6 TGTGCCAGCAGCTCCGGGACTAGCAGAGACAATGAGCAGTTCTTC CASSSGTSRDNEQFF
TRBJ2-7 . . TRBV2 TGTGCCAGCAGTGAAGCAGGGGGATTTTCGCTCAACTTC CASSEAGGFSLNF
TRBJ1-4 . . TRBV24-1 TGTGCCACCGTGGTTGCAACTAATGAAAAACTGTTTTTT CATVVATNEKLFF
TRBJ2-7 . . TRBV19 TGTGCCAGTAGTATAGAAAGGCCAGGAGAGTCCTACGAGCAGTACTTC CASSIERPGESYEQYF
TRBJ1-6 TRBD1 . TRBV15 TGTGCCACCAGCAGAGACGTTTGGGAGCCGACAGGGAATAATTCACCCCTCCACTTT CATSRDVWEPTGNNSPLHF
TRBJ1-4 TRBD1 . TRBV7-9 TGTGCCAGCAGCTTAGACCGGGACAGGCCCGAGAATGAAAAACTGTTTTTT CASSLDRDRPENEKLFF
TRBJ2-7 TRBD2 . TRBV27 TGTGCCAGCAGTCCGATCACCGGGACTAGCGGGAGCCTTCGCTACGAGCAGTACTTC CASSPITGTSGSLRYEQYF